Listed below are T cell receptor beta chains from one sample, sequenced in a study of T-cell memory formation after mild COVID-19. TCRdb recomputed calls from the 5' RACE reads with MiXCR, one row per CDR3 protein. Here the sample spans approximately 350,000 distinct CDR3 sequences, 10% to 15% being singletons. The specimen sequenced was PBMCs or a T cell subset sorted from them (not recorded which). The receptors come from a man between 18 and 29 years old who had mild COVID-19 (a few samples of this study predate the infection). Cell type and time point are not known. CDR3s include the opening cysteine and the closing phenylalanine or tryptophan. A D gene is named only where the DNA matches it firmly. For some rows the clone size is stated as once, few or many, or as a class when expanded; others skip it.

abundance: NA; d_gene: TRBD1; v_gene: TRBV27; j_gene: TRBJ2-1; CDR3aa: CASGPQSRGYNEQFF; CDR3nt: TGTGCCAGCGGGCCCCAATCCAGGGGGTACAATGAGCAGTTCTTC
abundance: NA; d_gene: TRBD2; v_gene: TRBV10-3; j_gene: TRBJ2-2; CDR3aa: CAISPWRGGTTGELFF; CDR3nt: TGTGCCATCAGTCCATGGCGGGGGGGCACCACCGGGGAGCTGTTTTTT
abundance: few; d_gene: TRBD2; v_gene: TRBV20-1; j_gene: TRBJ2-3; CDR3aa: CSATLLAGGLTDTQYF; CDR3nt: TGCAGTGCTACCCTTCTAGCGGGGGGGCTGACAGATACGCAGTATTTT
abundance: NA; d_gene: NA; v_gene: TRBV7-6; j_gene: TRBJ1-5; CDR3aa: CASSPRALNQPQHF; CDR3nt: TGTGCCAGCAGCCCCAGGGCCCTCAATCAGCCCCAGCATTTT
abundance: NA; d_gene: TRBD1; v_gene: TRBV24-1; j_gene: TRBJ2-1; CDR3aa: CATSDSTGGQYNEQFF; CDR3nt: TGTGCCACCAGTGACTCCACAGGGGGCCAATACAATGAGCAGTTCTTC
abundance: few; d_gene: NA; v_gene: TRBV7-7; j_gene: TRBJ2-2; CDR3aa: CASSLAEGPGELFF; CDR3nt: TGTGCCAGCAGCTTAGCGGAGGGTCCCGGGGAGCTGTTTTTT
abundance: NA; d_gene: NA; v_gene: TRBV7-2; j_gene: TRBJ1-3; CDR3aa: CASSRTDGNTIYF; CDR3nt: TGTGCCAGCTCACGGACGGATGGAAACACCATATATTTT
abundance: NA; d_gene: TRBD1; v_gene: TRBV7-9; j_gene: TRBJ2-5; CDR3aa: CASSQDRERKTQYF; CDR3nt: TGTGCCAGCAGCCAGGACAGGGAGAGAAAGACCCAGTACTTC
abundance: few; d_gene: TRBD1; v_gene: TRBV10-3; j_gene: TRBJ2-7; CDR3aa: CAISEQGVYEQYF; CDR3nt: TGTGCCATCAGTGAACAGGGGGTGTACGAGCAGTACTTC
abundance: NA; d_gene: TRBD2; v_gene: TRBV19; j_gene: TRBJ2-1; CDR3aa: CASSSHLRGGIDNEQFF; CDR3nt: TGTGCCAGTAGTTCTCATCTCCGGGGGGGGATAGACAATGAGCAGTTCTTC
abundance: few; d_gene: NA; v_gene: TRBV9; j_gene: TRBJ2-7; CDR3aa: CASSVEGGAYEQYF; CDR3nt: TGTGCCAGCAGCGTAGAAGGGGGGGCATACGAGCAGTACTTC
abundance: NA; d_gene: NA; v_gene: TRBV5-1; j_gene: TRBJ2-7; CDR3aa: CASSLTAYLSPYEQYF; CDR3nt: TGCGCCAGCAGCTTGACAGCTTACCTATCCCCCTACGAGCAGTACTTC
abundance: NA; d_gene: NA; v_gene: TRBV3-1; j_gene: TRBJ1-2; CDR3aa: CASSPEAWGGGYGYTF; CDR3nt: TGTGCCAGCAGCCCCGAGGCGTGGGGAGGTGGCTATGGCTACACCTTC
abundance: NA; d_gene: NA; v_gene: TRBV7-6; j_gene: TRBJ2-5; CDR3aa: CASSVAGSQETQYF; CDR3nt: TGTGCCAGCAGCGTGGCGGGTAGTCAAGAGACCCAGTACTTC
abundance: NA; d_gene: NA; v_gene: TRBV5-1; j_gene: TRBJ2-1; CDR3aa: CASSFDGAVGYNEQFF; CDR3nt: TGCGCCAGCAGCTTCGACGGGGCGGTTGGGTACAATGAGCAGTTCTTC
abundance: NA; d_gene: TRBD1; v_gene: TRBV12-3/TRBV12-4; j_gene: TRBJ1-6; CDR3aa: CASGTGTGDSPLHF; CDR3nt: TGTGCCAGCGGAACCGGGACAGGGGATTCACCCCTCCACTTT
abundance: NA; d_gene: NA; v_gene: TRBV6-4; j_gene: TRBJ2-3; CDR3aa: CASSDGLRPYF; CDR3nt: TGTGCCAGCAGTGATGGACTAAGGCCGTATTTT
abundance: few; d_gene: NA; v_gene: TRBV5-1; j_gene: TRBJ1-3; CDR3aa: CASSLQGTSGNTIYF; CDR3nt: TGCGCCAGCAGCTTGCAGGGGACCTCTGGAAACACCATATATTTT
abundance: NA; d_gene: NA; v_gene: TRBV7-2; j_gene: TRBJ2-3; CDR3aa: CASSLAWDTQYF; CDR3nt: TGTGCCAGCAGCTTAGCATGGGATACGCAGTATTTT
abundance: NA; d_gene: NA; v_gene: TRBV2; j_gene: TRBJ2-7; CDR3aa: CASRGDFSYEQYF; CDR3nt: TGTGCCAGCAGGGGGGACTTCTCCTACGAGCAGTACTTC
abundance: NA; d_gene: TRBD1; v_gene: TRBV20-1; j_gene: TRBJ1-5; CDR3aa: CSARVLGTGNQPQHF; CDR3nt: TGCAGTGCTAGGGTACTAGGGACAGGGAATCAGCCCCAGCATTTT
abundance: many; d_gene: NA; v_gene: TRBV4-3; j_gene: TRBJ2-1; CDR3aa: CASSQVSSDNEQFF; CDR3nt: TGCGCCAGCAGCCAAGTCAGCAGCGACAATGAGCAGTTCTTC
abundance: many; d_gene: NA; v_gene: TRBV7-3; j_gene: TRBJ2-3; CDR3aa: CASSLGGPDTQYF; CDR3nt: TGTGCCAGCAGTTTGGGTGGCCCAGATACGCAGTATTTT
abundance: NA; d_gene: TRBD1; v_gene: TRBV7-9; j_gene: TRBJ2-5; CDR3aa: CASRPDRGPGETQYF; CDR3nt: TGTGCCAGCAGGCCCGACAGGGGGCCTGGGGAGACCCAGTACTTC
abundance: few; d_gene: NA; v_gene: TRBV4-2; j_gene: TRBJ1-4; CDR3aa: CASSQAQYNEKLFF; CDR3nt: TGTGCCAGCAGCCAAGCTCAGTATAATGAAAAACTGTTTTTT
abundance: many; d_gene: TRBD2; v_gene: TRBV5-4; j_gene: TRBJ2-1; CDR3aa: CASSRPSGGAYNEQFF; CDR3nt: TGTGCCAGCAGCCGACCTAGCGGGGGGGCCTACAATGAGCAGTTCTTC
abundance: NA; d_gene: TRBD2; v_gene: TRBV7-3; j_gene: TRBJ2-1; CDR3aa: CASSKTGRTSGNNEQFF; CDR3nt: TGTGCCAGCAGCAAAACCGGCCGGACTAGCGGCAACAATGAGCAGTTCTTC
abundance: NA; d_gene: TRBD1; v_gene: TRBV4-2; j_gene: TRBJ1-4; CDR3aa: CASSQDGYDRASEHRRGFF; CDR3nt: TGTGCCAGCAGCCAAGATGGCTACGACAGGGCATCCGAGCATAGGAGGGGGTTTTTT
abundance: NA; d_gene: TRBD1; v_gene: TRBV7-9; j_gene: TRBJ1-5; CDR3aa: CASSPGQNSNQPQHF; CDR3nt: TGTGCCAGCAGCCCGGGACAGAATAGCAATCAGCCCCAGCATTTT
abundance: many; d_gene: NA; v_gene: TRBV4-2; j_gene: TRBJ2-5; CDR3aa: CASSQNLGQETQYF; CDR3nt: TGTGCCAGCAGCCAGAATCTTGGGCAAGAGACCCAGTACTTC
abundance: few; d_gene: NA; v_gene: TRBV20-1; j_gene: TRBJ2-5; CDR3aa: CSAPGQEEETQYF; CDR3nt: TGCAGTGCACCGGGACAAGAGGAGGAGACCCAGTACTTC
abundance: NA; d_gene: TRBD2; v_gene: TRBV7-9; j_gene: TRBJ2-5; CDR3aa: CASSLGAGGAGGF; CDR3nt: TGTGCCAGCAGCTTAGGAGCGGGGGGCGCCGGTGGCTTC
abundance: NA; d_gene: TRBD2; v_gene: TRBV7-2; j_gene: TRBJ2-5; CDR3aa: CASSLTSGGATQYF; CDR3nt: TGTGCCAGCAGCTTGACTAGCGGGGGGGCGACCCAGTACTTC
abundance: once; d_gene: TRBD1; v_gene: TRBV6-1; j_gene: TRBJ2-5; CDR3aa: CASRGQGSEETQYF; CDR3nt: TGTGCCAGCAGGGGACAGGGGAGTGAGGAGACCCAGTACTTC
abundance: NA; d_gene: NA; v_gene: TRBV6-2/TRBV6-3; j_gene: TRBJ1-1; CDR3aa: CASSYGRVSTEAFF; CDR3nt: TGTGCCAGCAGTTACGGCAGGGTCAGCACTGAAGCTTTCTTT
abundance: many; d_gene: TRBD2; v_gene: TRBV7-2; j_gene: TRBJ2-3; CDR3aa: CASSPTAGGPVDTQYF; CDR3nt: TGTGCCAGCAGCCCCACGGCGGGGGGGCCGGTAGATACGCAGTATTTT
abundance: few; d_gene: TRBD1; v_gene: TRBV7-2; j_gene: TRBJ2-1; CDR3aa: CASSLGSRDRGLDEQFF; CDR3nt: TGTGCCAGCAGCTTAGGGTCGCGGGACAGGGGGCTGGATGAGCAGTTCTTC